This T cell receptor (beta chain) was observed in a study of T cell responses to AZD1222 COVID-19 vaccine (dated by TCRdb to the early 2020s). Regarding the study in general: AZD1222 recipients whose second dose came at about 4 weeks and those whose second dose came at about 12 weeks were combined into one group, since spike-specific TCR depth and breadth did not differ between the two schedules. TCR sequencing was performed for roughly 250 trial participants, of whom approximately 200 were given two doses of AZD1222 and approximately 25 were given two doses of MenACWY control vaccine. Trial participants were enrolled into age subgroups of 18-55, 56-69 and 70-plus years, which contained around 150, 29 and 61 TCR-sequenced participants, respectively. Broader findings and caveats from the paper: Because no day 14 peak-response samples were available, repertoires were characterized only after the peak T cell response. Epitopes outside the regions mutated in the B.1.351 and B.1.1.7 variants were reportedly recognized by nearly half of the unique spike-specific TCRs. The 56-69-year group was small, and its depth increase did not reach significance, likely because of low power. Most participants were white British and females outnumbered males, and the authors suggested that clonal diversity may have been underestimated. CD4 TCRs associated with the vaccine covered the entire spike protein, and the dominant responses were in regions 160-218 and 743-854. A significant rise in spike-specific TCR breadth and depth was observed after two AZD1222 doses relative to day 0 and relative to MenACWY recipients. Conclusions about previously exposed vaccinees were limited because only a handful of AZD1222 recipients were SARS-CoV-2 seropositive at baseline.

The CDR3 regions of human TCRbeta chains were analyzed by immunosequencing. Per the original workflow: Repertoire TCRs were matched against a reference library of SARS-CoV-2-specific TCRs generated with the MIRA antigen-specificity platform. Breadth was defined as the fraction of unique TCRs that were SARS-CoV-2-associated. Depth was defined as the fraction of total T cells that were SARS-CoV-2-associated. Each spike-specific TCR was assigned to its reactive spike region and to a CD4 or CD8 class using the MIRA data. Log10-transformed breadth and depth values were compared by one-way ANOVA with Sidak's multiple comparisons tests. As stored in TCRdb, this immuneACCESS dataset retains in-frame rearrangements with V and J assigned. A fraction of the clones does not appear; measured against another copy, unresolved V genes explain less than half of the discrepancy, and the remainder lacks a known reason. D and trimming were read from the DNA, whereas the V and J calls and clone size are those reported in that table. A total of 130,000 to 150,000 clones appear in this sample, 80% to 95% of them only once. About 1.5% of the sample lies in the top ten.

V is reduced by 3 bases and J by 6 bases, leaving a spacing of 15 bases between them. The germline V gene (reference sequence) gives CDR1 as DFQATT and CDR2 as SNEGSKA. The CDR3 holds 13 amino acids from the cysteine to the phenylalanine. CDR3 DNA is the only sequence kept; it has 39 bases, read in frame from the first base. Comment on this clone: Its antigen is still unknown. Base qualities are not provided; no much larger clone lies one nucleotide away.

The sample's time point, from its label and the paper: baseline before first vaccination. Vaccinee samples came from UK trials COV001 and COV002, including a single-blind randomized controlled phase 2/3 trial of AZD1222 (ChAdOx1 nCoV-19) in healthy adults. For TCRbeta chain sequencing, PBMC samples from trial participants were taken at day 0 and at day 28 after the second dose. The specimen was peripheral blood, collected on day 0 of AZD1222 vaccination. The receptor was isolated from an adult in good health. The chain couples TRBV20-1 to TRBJ2-7; a tentative D match to TRBD2 spans 6 bases. At the DNA level, the sequence is TGCAGTGCTAGTAGACTAGTAGCCGTCGAGCAGTACTTC. Translated, this is CSASRLVAVEQYF.